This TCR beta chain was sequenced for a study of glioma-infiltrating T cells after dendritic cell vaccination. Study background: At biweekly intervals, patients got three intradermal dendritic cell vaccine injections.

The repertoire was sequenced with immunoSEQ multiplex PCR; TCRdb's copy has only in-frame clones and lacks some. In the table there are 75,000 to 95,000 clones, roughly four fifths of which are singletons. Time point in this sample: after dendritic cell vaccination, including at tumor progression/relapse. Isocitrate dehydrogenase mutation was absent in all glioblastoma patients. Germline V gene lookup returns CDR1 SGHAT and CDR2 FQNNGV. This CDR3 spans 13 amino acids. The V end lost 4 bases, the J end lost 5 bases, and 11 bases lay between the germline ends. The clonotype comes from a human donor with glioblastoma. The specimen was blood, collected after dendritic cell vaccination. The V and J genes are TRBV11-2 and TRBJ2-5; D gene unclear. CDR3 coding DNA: TGTGCCAGCAGCTACAGCCCCAAGGAGACCCAGTACTTC. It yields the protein CASSYSPKETQYF.